Each of the 25 T cell receptor beta chains below was sequenced from the same sample in a study of regulatory T cells in long-lasting Graves disease. Construction of TCR beta libraries relied on iRepertoire HTBI primers and on Arm-PCR targeting CDR3 regions. TCRdb independently ran MiXCR on the multiplex PCR reads; one entry per CDR3 protein. The table includes about 220,000 distinct CDR3 sequences, around a fifth detected once. Time point given: newly diagnosed GD, antithyroid drugs for less than 3 months. Preparation of the TCR library used RNA extracted from PBMCs. The sample was also linked to a second study, of T cells in Graves' hyperthyroidism and ophthalmopathy.

The material was peripheral blood mononuclear cells (PBMCs), obtained at new diagnosis, from a patient treated with antithyroid drugs. The receptors come from a woman aged 25 to 39 with Graves disease.

This clonotype was counted only a few times. The CDR3 sequence is CASRRVGAGLSSGANVLTF. The CDR3 nucleotides are TGTGCCAGCAGAAGGGTAGGGGCAGGCCTAAGCTCTGGGGCCAACGTCCTGACTTTC. The rearrangement joins TRBV7-9 to TRBJ2-6; the D gene is possibly TRBD1 (5 bases). Germline V gives CDR1 SEHNR, CDR2 FQNEAQ (reference sequence). V gave up 6 bases and J gave up 0 bases, with 21 bases separating them. The CDR3 is made up of 19 amino acids.

The chain employs TRBV12-3 or TRBV12-4 and TRBJ2-6; D may correspond to TRBD1 or TRBD2 (6 bases each). Trimming stripped 10 bases from V and 0 bases from J, with 10 bases between. This CDR3 is 14 amino acids long. The CDR3 loop reads CATGGSSGANVLTF. The CDR3 DNA reads as TGTGCCACCGGGGGCAGCTCTGGGGCCAACGTCCTGACTTTC.

In its sample, this clonotype was seen many times. The rearrangement joins TRBV5-1 to TRBJ2-1; either TRBD1 or TRBD2 may supply D (5 bases each). The CDR3 sequence is 15 residues long. Germline lookup yields CDR1 SGHRS and CDR2 YFSETQ. Between the trimmed V and J ends, which lost 4 bases and 4 bases, there was a span of 15 bases. The CDR3 is CASSPGTRIYNEQFF. The CDR3 coding sequence is TGCGCCAGCAGCCCCGGGACCAGAATTTACAATGAGCAGTTCTTC.

Notes on this clonotype: A read error may explain this, as a much larger clone is one base away. This chain joins TRBV28 and TRBJ2-5; a possible D gene is TRBD2 (6 bases). The length of the CDR3 is 17 residues. Germline CDR1 is MDHEN and CDR2 is SYDVKM. The CDR3 sequence is CASARPRGTKTQKTQHF. In nucleotides, the CDR3 is TGTGCCAGCGCTCGTCCTCGGGGGACCAAAACTCAAAAGACCCAGCACTTC.

This clonotype was detected ten times or more. The CDR3 protein is CASSTTGGGEAFF. CDR3 nucleotide sequence: TGTGCCAGCAGCACTACAGGGGGCGGTGAAGCTTTCTTT. The chain recombines TRBV11-3 with TRBJ1-1; TRBD1 agrees at 9 bases. From germline, CDR1 is SGHNT and CDR2 YENEEA. The CDR3 length is 13 residues. J was trimmed by 7 bases and V by 5 bases; bases with no gene match: 5.

Comments on this clonotype: The likely explanation is a read error, given a far larger clone one base away. This chain connects TRBV10-3 to TRBJ2-1; D tentatively fits TRBD1 or TRBD2 (5 bases each). Trimming pared 0 bases from V and 10 bases from J, leaving 13 bases between. The germline V gene has CDR1 ENHRY and CDR2 SYGVKD. The CDR3 extends over 14 amino acids. The CDR3 is CAISESGASYEQFF. CDR3 DNA sequence: TGTGCCATCAGTGAGTCCGGGGCTTCCTACGAGCAGTTCTTC.

This clonotype was seen ten or more times. The chain links TRBV7-9 to TRBJ2-5; 7 bases agree with TRBD2. CDR3 length: 15 amino acids. Germline V CDR1 and CDR2: SEHNR, FQNEAQ (reference sequence). V shed 5 bases, J shed 3 bases, and the junction held 9 bases outside the gene matches. Written as DNA, the CDR3 is TGTGCCAGCAGCGTCTCTGGGCTAGCGGAAGAGACCCAGTACTTC. It specifies CASSVSGLAEETQYF.

The gene calls are TRBV12-3 or TRBV12-4 and TRBJ2-1; the match to TRBD2 covers 11 bases. The CDR3 extends over 17 amino acids. Trimming took 6 bases from V and 2 from J; bases not matched to a gene: 9. CDR3 loop: CASRPTSGIPAYNEQFF. The CDR3 nucleotides are TGTGCCAGCAGACCGACTAGCGGGATTCCGGCCTACAATGAGCAGTTCTTC.

To note about this clonotype: Being one base from a much bigger clone, this may be a read error. V usage is TRBV7-3 and J usage is TRBJ2-1, with D possibly matching TRBD2 (5 bases). The CDR3 loop spans 13 amino acids. Germline V lookup: CDR1 SGHTA, CDR2 FQGTGA. The CDR3 loop reads CAGSPRQLGEQFF. DNA for the CDR3: TGTGCCGGCAGCCCCCGACAACTAGGTGAGCAGTTCTTC.

This clonotype was recorded a few times. This sequence may be a read error, since a much larger clone differs from it by one base. This chain joins TRBV19 and TRBJ1-5, with a weak D call TRBD1 (5 bases). The germline gives CDR1 LNHDA, CDR2 SQIVND (reference sequence). The CDR3 is 13 residues long. Deletions cut 8 bases from V and 9 bases from J, with 17 bases between. In DNA form, the CDR3 reads TGTGCCAGTGGGACGGGGGTGGCTCGGCCCCAGCATTTT. It yields the protein CASGTGVARPQHF.

This clonotype has a count of ten or more. This CDR3 is CASTDGTSLVGELYEQYF. The CDR3, as DNA: TGTGCCAGCACCGATGGGACTAGCCTGGTCGGTGAACTCTACGAGCAGTACTTC. This chain joins TRBV28 and TRBJ2-7; 9 bases are shared with TRBD2. Germline V gene lookup returns CDR1 MDHEN and CDR2 SYDVKM. This CDR3 is built from 18 residues. Germline trimming cut 7 bases from V and 3 bases from J; bases unmatched to any gene: 19.

The chain carries TRBV12-3 or TRBV12-4 and TRBJ2-5, with D maybe TRBD2 (6 bases). The V gene lost 3 bases and the J gene lost 1 base, with 9 bases spanning the gap. The CDR3 is made up of 14 amino acids. CDR3 sequence (DNA): TGTGCCAGCAGTTTGCGGACTACCCAAGAGACCCAGTACTTC. It yields the protein CASSLRTTQETQYF.

This clonotype was detected many times. A read error may produce the germline difference seen at one junction end. The rearrangement uses TRBV30 and TRBJ2-1, with 9 bases matching TRBD1. Germline CDR1 reads GTSNPN; CDR2 reads SVGIG (reference sequence). CDR3 length: 11 amino acids. CDR3 nucleotides: TGCGGGACAGGGCCCTACAATGAGCAGTTCTTC. Translated: CGTGPYNEQFF.

The sample holds many counts of this clonotype. The chain couples TRBV10-3 to TRBJ1-2, with no clear D. CDR3 length equals 14 residues. Trimming removed 0 bases from V and 5 bases from J, with 10 bases in between. Germline lookup yields CDR1 ENHRY and CDR2 SYGVKD. CDR3 DNA sequence: TGTGCCATCAGTGAGTCGGCACAACTATATGGCTACACCTTC. Protein sequence: CAISESAQLYGYTF.

This clonotype was recorded many times. The rearrangement uses TRBV20-1 and TRBJ2-7; a possible D gene is TRBD2 (5 bases). Germline assignment: CDR1 DFQATT and CDR2 SNEGSKA (reference sequence). The CDR3 has 12 residues. V was trimmed by 7 bases and J by 0 bases, leaving 10 bases between them. In nucleotides, the CDR3 is TGCAGTGTCGCGACTACCTCCTACGAGCAGTACTTC. This codes for CSVATTSYEQYF.

In this sample, this clonotype turned up many times. The chain uses TRBV4-1 and TRBJ2-1; possibly TRBD1 or TRBD2 for D (5 bases each). The CDR3 contains 13 residues. Trimming removed 1 base from V and 7 bases from J, with 8 bases in between. The germline gives CDR1 MGHRA, CDR2 YSYEKL. The CDR3 region has the DNA TGCGCCAGCAGCCAAGGGGGGAAAAATGAGCAGTTCTTC. This codes for CASSQGGKNEQFF.

Details on this clonotype: This sequence is one base from a far larger clone and is likely a read error. In this CDR3 the conserved last residue, phenylalanine or tryptophan, is missing, so a read error is likely. CDR3: CASSFQGYNEQFV. CDR3 coding DNA: TGTGCCAGCAGTTTCCAGGGTTACAATGAGCAGTTCGTC. The chain links TRBV14 to TRBJ2-1, with D perhaps TRBD1 (5 bases). CDR3 size: 13 residues. V lost 6 bases and J lost 4, with 10 bases in between. Germline V gene sequence: CDR1 SGHDN, CDR2 FVKESK.

This clonotype was picked up many times. The chain has TRBV9 and TRBJ1-6; 9 nucleotides align to TRBD1. There are 14 residues in the CDR3. Losses at the gene ends were 3 bases for V and 10 bases for J; bases not matched to a gene: 5. Germline V gene sequence: CDR1 SGDLS, CDR2 YYNGEE. The CDR3: CASSGLTGGSPLHF. For the CDR3, the DNA is TGTGCCAGCAGCGGACTGACAGGGGGGTCACCCCTCCACTTT. Looking up the rest from reference TRBV9 and TRBJ1-6 gives the full variable domain: DSGVTQTPKHLITATGQRVTLRCSPRSGDLSVYWYQQSLDQGLQFLIQYYNGEERAKGNILERFSAQQFPDLHSELNLSSLELGDSALYFCASSGLTGGSPLHFGNGTRLTVT.

The chain joins TRBV4-2 to TRBJ2-1, with 9 bases aligning to TRBD2. CDR1 and CDR2 (germline): LGHNA, YNFKEQ. Trimming removed 3 bases from V and 6 bases from J; junction bases left unmatched: 6. The CDR3 runs to 15 residues. CDR3 amino acids: CASSQAGGPVNEQFF. The CDR3 nucleotides are TGTGCCAGCAGCCAGGCGGGGGGGCCCGTCAATGAGCAGTTCTTC.

Many counts were recorded for this clonotype. The chain links TRBV28 to TRBJ1-2; 10 bases map to TRBD1. Germline V gene sequence: CDR1 MDHEN, CDR2 SYDVKM. The length of the CDR3 is 16 residues. V lost 6 bases to trimming and J lost 2 bases; unmatched junction nucleotides: 9. In nucleotides, the CDR3 is TGTGCCAGCAGGTCAGCAGGGACAGGGGAAAACTATGGCTACACCTTC. Protein: CASRSAGTGENYGYTF.

Many counts were recorded for this clonotype. The chain employs TRBV19 and TRBJ1-4; D may be TRBD1 (6 bases). Trimming took off 3 bases at V and 8 bases at J, with 13 bases between the two ends. The germline V gene has CDR1 LNHDA and CDR2 SQIVND (reference sequence). The CDR3 contains 14 residues. The CDR3 sequence is CASSIKGGYEKLFF. CDR3 sequence (DNA): TGTGCCAGTAGTATTAAAGGGGGATACGAAAAACTGTTTTTT.

In regard to this clonotype: A much more abundant neighbour one base away suggests this may be a read error. No conserved phenylalanine or tryptophan is present at the end of the CDR3, so a read error is the likely explanation. The V call is TRBV7-8, the J call TRBJ2-1; 7 bases fit TRBD2. J lost 8 bases, V lost 5 bases, and 15 bases had no gene match. The CDR3 loop spans 16 amino acids. Germline lookup yields CDR1 SGHVS and CDR2 FQNEAQ. This CDR3 is CASSLTGLGGSDEQFL. DNA for the CDR3: TGTGCCAGCAGCCTGACGGGCCTCGGGGGGTCCGATGAGCAGTTCCTC.

J is TRBJ2-3 and V is TRBV18; no clear D gene. Trimming pared 3 bases from V and 0 bases from J, leaving 4 bases between. The CDR3 is 13 residues long. The germline CDR1 and CDR2 sequences are KGHSH and LQKENI. The CDR3 here is CASSPVSTDTQYF. The CDR3 DNA reads TGTGCCAGCTCACCCGTTAGCACAGATACGCAGTATTTT.

In this sample, this clonotype turned up many times. The CDR3 sequence is CASILDRGLEQFF. In DNA form, the CDR3 reads TGTGCCAGCATCCTCGACAGGGGGCTTGAGCAGTTCTTC. V and J are TRBV28 and TRBJ2-1, with 10 bases lining up with TRBD1. Looked up from germline, CDR1 is MDHEN and CDR2 is SYDVKM. The V gene end was trimmed by 7 bases and the J gene end by 9 bases; junction bases not matched to a gene: 6. The CDR3 contains 13 residues.

This chain connects TRBV19 to TRBJ1-6, with D possibly being TRBD1 (6 bases). The V gene lost 3 bases and the J gene lost 8 bases, with 17 bases spanning the gap. The CDR3 has 16 amino acids. Per germline, CDR1 LNHDA and CDR2 SQIVND (reference sequence). The CDR3 sequence: CASSMLAERGDSPLHF. For the CDR3, the DNA is TGTGCCAGTAGTATGCTCGCCGAAAGGGGGGATTCACCCCTCCACTTT.